This T cell receptor beta chain emerged from a study of shared clonotypes between healthy human individuals. Overall study findings and caveats: Generally, naive subsets came out with larger estimated richness than memory subsets.

Comments on this clone: Antigen specificity is unknown.

Each replicate PCR on the sorted subsets used roughly 200 ng DNA (around 30,000 T cell genomes). Sequencing used immunoSEQ multiplex PCR; TCRdb keeps in-frame clones, though not all of them. The profile shows some 2 million clones, over 85% of them singletons. This CDR3 has 14 amino acids. Trimming took 0 bases from V and 7 from J, leaving 14 bases between them. CDR1 and CDR2 from the germline V gene are SGDLS and YYNGEE. Naive CD8 isolation took CD45RO-negative cells positively selected for CCR7 and excluded terminally differentiated effector memory CD45RA+ cells. Donors comprised healthy HIV-negative adults lacking recent acute infections or vaccinations.

The clonotype originates from a man younger than 35 in good health. The V and J genes are TRBV9 and TRBJ2-7; D is ambiguous. Material: naive CD8+ T cells sorted from blood. The CDR3 reads CASSVGLSVWEQYF. The CDR3 region has the DNA TGTGCCAGCAGCGTAGGGTTAAGCGTCTGGGAGCAGTACTTC.